The rows below give T cell receptor beta chains drawn from one sample of a study of CXCR3-negative and CXCR3-positive naive CD8 T cells. No DNA is given; TCRdb re-called the 5' RACE reads and lists each CDR3 protein once. This sample's table reports about 26,000 distinct CDR3 sequences. What was sequenced was naive CXCR3- CD8+ T cells from blood. These receptors were collected from a human donor in good health. Some clones in this sample may be carry-over from other donors' samples. The CDR3 runs from the conserved cysteine through the conserved F or W. Rows may omit the clone size; those that give it use once, few, many or a size class.

>TRBV10-3|.|TRBJ2-1
CAISGLAGKNEQFF
>TRBV20-1|.|TRBJ2-7
CSTQRLSGTYEQYF
>TRBV19|.|TRBJ1-1
CASSITGGMNTEAFF
>TRBV6-2/TRBV6-3|.|TRBJ2-7
CASSYEYEQYF
>TRBV27|.|TRBJ2-7
CASSSQWGTRGTYEQYF
>TRBV7-6|medium-sized|TRBJ1-5
CASSLAGEGSLGQPQHF
>TRBV19|.|TRBJ2-6
CASSITGYSSGANVLTF
>TRBV7-2|medium-sized|TRBJ2-2
CASSSRFSTSGGELNTGELFF
>TRBV6-6|.|TRBJ1-5
CASSWTAGSSNRPQHF
>TRBV21-1|.|TRBJ1-2
CASSKYPGSGYTF
>TRBV7-9|.|TRBJ2-7
CASSLETIQPSTYEQYF
>TRBV29-1|.|TRBJ2-1
CSASGTYRFNEQFF
>TRBV20-1|.|TRBJ2-7
CSARDYSHQGGEQYF
>TRBV20-1|.|TRBJ1-1
CSAPVEAYTVAEAFF
>TRBV7-8|.|TRBJ2-3
CASSLYQQGADTQYF
>TRBV19|.|TRBJ2-7
CASSATSSYEQYF
>TRBV20-1|.|TRBJ2-1
CSARDEREGLNEQFF
>TRBV4-2|.|TRBJ1-4
CASNAGDGNEKLFF
>TRBV4-3|.|TRBJ2-1
CASSQDRSTYNEQFF
>TRBV29-1|.|TRBJ1-3
CSVHSGTPDSGNTIYF
>TRBV5-1|.|TRBJ2-1
CASSLGAGGGSNEQFF
>TRBV29-1|.|TRBJ2-2
CSVAANTGELFF
>TRBV20-1|.|TRBJ2-7
CSAYRDRLYYEQYF
>TRBV7-9|.|TRBJ2-1
CASSLEGNNNEQFF
>TRBV7-3|.|TRBJ2-7
CASSFSGTSGGYYEQYF
>TRBV12-3/TRBV12-4|.|TRBJ2-7
CASSFTGYEQYF
>TRBV3-1|.|TRBJ2-1
CASSQDPRGIRNEQFF
>TRBV5-6|.|TRBJ2-5
CASSPGPKTQYF
>TRBV15|.|TRBJ2-4
CATSNGGSKNIQYF
>TRBV29-1|.|TRBJ2-3
CSVEYLLQEVGTDTQYF
>TRBV7-9|.|TRBJ2-7
CASSHPTGEGSYEQYF
>TRBV12-3/TRBV12-4|.|TRBJ2-5
CASSPGQGVQETQYF
>TRBV29-1|.|TRBJ1-2
CSVEGGGQVLNYGYTF
>TRBV7-6|.|TRBJ1-1
CASSLDWGTYLTEAFF
>TRBV29-1|.|TRBJ1-4
CSVVLVTNEKLFF
>TRBV29-1|.|TRBJ2-7
CSVEGLAEGYEQYF
>TRBV2|medium-sized|TRBJ1-4
CASMAVGGDEKLFF
>TRBV4-3|.|TRBJ2-5
CASSPRVSGGAVDF
>TRBV5-1|.|TRBJ2-5
CASSSGTFQETQYF
>TRBV28|.|TRBJ2-7
CASSLFPASGGNIGDEQYF
>TRBV7-9|.|TRBJ2-5
CASSPEGWQETQYF
>TRBV27|.|TRBJ2-2
CASSSVLGRSGELFF
>TRBV7-7|medium-sized|TRBJ2-3
CASSSGSTDTQYF
>TRBV29-1|.|TRBJ1-2
CSVEWGNNYGYTF
>TRBV29-1|.|TRBJ2-1
CSVLTDFPPYNEQFF
>TRBV14|.|TRBJ1-3
CASRRTPGQWPGNTIYF
>TRBV6-5|.|TRBJ2-7
CASSYSFTSGYEQYF
>TRBV7-8|.|TRBJ1-1
CASSSRDADEAFF
>TRBV9|.|TRBJ2-5
CASSVGWSQETQYF
>TRBV2|.|TRBJ2-7
CASSPDTYEQYF
>TRBV27|.|TRBJ1-2
CASSPLDPLYGYTF
>TRBV7-2|.|TRBJ1-3
CASSLSFPGASGNTIYF
>TRBV7-2|.|TRBJ1-1
CASRSRDSTMNTEAFF
>TRBV9|.|TRBJ2-7
CASSVEFGTGLYEQYF
>TRBV24-1|.|TRBJ2-1
CATSDSDSYNEQFF